This passage covers 6 T cell receptor beta chains from one sample sequenced in a study of cytomegalovirus exposure and HLA in healthy donors. Researchers ran the PCR with 60 Vbeta and 13 Jbeta primers. Assay used: immunoSEQ multiplex PCR; TCRdb lists only in-frame clones, some missing. The table includes some 120,000 clones, approximately 72% detected once. The sequenced sample consisted of PBMCs. These receptors were taken from a woman aged 40-49 years in good health and CMV-seropositive.

The rearrangement links TRBV4-1 to TRBJ2-7; 10 bases match TRBD2. The CDR3 sequence is 17 residues long. Germline CDR1 is MGHRA and CDR2 is YSYEKL. V lost 0 bases and J lost 2; bases outside the gene matches: 7. The CDR3, as DNA: TGCGCCAGCAGCCAAGATGCGGCAGCGGGGGGGACCTACGAGCAGTACTTC. This gives the protein CASSQDAAAGGTYEQYF.

The chain joins TRBV11-3 to TRBJ2-7; D is possibly TRBD2 (5 bases). The V and J ends lost 0 bases and 7 bases respectively, with 10 bases between them. CDR1 and CDR2 from the germline V gene are SGHNT and YENEEA. CDR3 length: 13 amino acids. This chain's CDR3 is CASSLDARREQYF. CDR3 sequence (DNA): TGTGCCAGCAGCTTAGATGCAAGGAGGGAGCAGTACTTC. The variable domain in full, with the rest retrieved from reference TRBV11-3 and TRBJ2-7, is EAGVVQSPRYKIIEKKQPVAFWCNPISGHNTLYWYLQNLGQGPELLIRYENEEAVDDSQLPKDRFSAERLKGVDSTLKIQPAELGDSAVYLCASSLDARREQYFGPGTRLTVT.

Comment on this clone: The junction departs from germline at one end; a sequencing error may be responsible. The V and J genes are TRBV7-7 and TRBJ1-1; the match to TRBD1 covers 7 bases. CDR3 length equals 12 residues. Germline CDR1 reads SSHAT; CDR2 reads FNYEAQ (reference sequence). CDR3 amino acids: CASSLGQALPFF. CDR3 in DNA: TGTGCTAGCAGCTTAGGACAGGCCCTTCCTTTCTTT.

V usage is TRBV7-2 and J usage is TRBJ1-5, with D possibly matching TRBD1 (6 bases). V dropped 5 bases and J dropped 6 bases, with 20 bases sitting between them. Looked up from germline, CDR1 is SGHTA and CDR2 is FQGNSA. CDR3 size: 16 residues. The chain's CDR3 is CASSPQGHGLGQPQHF. The CDR3 DNA sequence: TGTGCCAGCAGCCCTCAGGGACACGGGTTGGGTCAGCCCCAGCATTTT.

The J gene is TRBJ1-1, the V gene TRBV19; tentative D call: TRBD1 (6 bases). The CDR3 has 12 residues. Deletions cut 8 bases from V and 4 bases from J, with 11 bases between. Germline assignment: CDR1 LNHDA and CDR2 SQIVND (reference sequence). The DNA of the CDR3 is TGTGCCAGTTCAGGGGAGAGCACTGAAGCTTTCTTT. This encodes CASSGESTEAFF.

In this sample, this clone turned up a few times. The V call is TRBV5-1, the J call TRBJ2-5; 8 bases line up with TRBD1. The CDR3 covers 14 residues. The V gene's germline CDR1 is SGHRS and CDR2 YFSETQ. After removal of 1 base from V and 3 bases from J, the junction contained 2 bases not matched to a gene. Here the CDR3 reads CASSLTGGEETQYF. In nucleotides, the CDR3 is TGCGCCAGCAGCTTGACAGGGGGAGAAGAGACCCAGTACTTC.